These 6 T cell receptor beta chains were sequenced from one sample in a study of shared clonotypes between healthy human individuals. CD8 cells regarded as naive lacked CD45RO, were positively chosen for CCR7, and omitted terminally differentiated effector memory CD45RA+ cells. Clones were read by immunoSEQ multiplex PCR, and TCRdb kept only the in-frame ones, dropping some. The data show about 2,100,000 clones, with around 93% seen just once and 1.5% to 2% held by the top ten. The sequencing input was naive CD8+ T cells from PBMCs. The receptors originated from a man aged 18 to 29 in good health. Some clones in this sample may be carry-over from other donors' samples.

The J gene is TRBJ2-2, the V gene TRBV19; D not certain. CDR3 length: 11 amino acids. The germline V gene has CDR1 LNHDA and CDR2 SQIVND (reference sequence). V was cut by 7 bases and J by 5 bases, with 5 bases left in between. This CDR3 is CASTRTGELFF. The CDR3 DNA is TGTGCCAGTACCCGTACCGGGGAGCTGTTTTTT.

About this clone itself: Compared with germline, one end of the junction differs, possibly owing to a read error. The chain recombines TRBV30 with TRBJ2-3; D may be TRBD2 (6 bases). CDR1 GTSNPN and CDR2 SVGIG come from the germline V gene (reference sequence). This CDR3 region has 15 residues. Here the CDR3 DNA reads TGTGCCGGGAGCGTCTCCGGGAGTATGACAGATACGCAGTATTTT. Translation: CAGSVSGSMTDTQYF.

This chain joins TRBV15 and TRBJ2-3; no clear D. V lost 3 bases to trimming and J lost 1 base, with 5 bases between them. The germline V gene has CDR1 LNHNV and CDR2 YYDKDF (reference sequence). This CDR3 contains 13 residues. The CDR3 loop is CATSSGGTDTQYF. CDR3 nucleotides: TGTGCCACCAGCAGTGGCGGCACAGATACGCAGTATTTT. The entire variable domain, with the rest obtained from reference TRBV15 and TRBJ2-3, is as follows: DAMVIQNPRYQVTQFGKPVTLSCSQTLNHNVMYWYQQKSSQAPKLLFHYYDKDFNNEADTPDNFQSRRPNTSFCFLDIRSPGLGDTAMYLCATSSGGTDTQYFGPGTRLTVL.

V usage is TRBV4-3 and J usage is TRBJ2-5; 7 nucleotides line up with TRBD1. The CDR3 has 18 amino acids. Trimming took 1 base from V and 2 from J; bases not matched to a gene: 13. CDR1 and CDR2 (germline): LGHNA, YSLEER. In DNA form, the CDR3 reads TGCGCCAGCAGCCAAGGGGGAACCCAGGGGGTTGTTCAAGAGACCCAGTACTTC. Translating gives CASSQGGTQGVVQETQYF.

This chain links TRBV28 with TRBJ2-7, with a possible D match to TRBD2 (6 bases). The CDR3 sequence is 13 residues long. Trimming pared 4 bases from V and 5 bases from J, leaving 12 bases between. In germline, CDR1 is MDHEN, CDR2 SYDVKM. CDR3 amino acids: CASSSRRGNEQYF. DNA for the CDR3: TGTGCCAGCAGTTCCCGGCGGGGAAACGAGCAGTACTTC.

The rearrangement joins TRBV5-6 to TRBJ2-2; D is unresolved. The CDR3 covers 13 residues. Germline V gene lookup returns CDR1 SGHDT and CDR2 YYEEEE. Trimming cost V 4 bases and J 3 bases, with 7 bases left between them. The CDR3 bases are TGTGCCAGCAGCAGTCAGGACACCGGGGAGCTGTTTTTT. It translates to CASSSQDTGELFF.